The subject of this entry is one T cell receptor (beta chain). Cells designated naive CD8 were CD45RO-negative and were positively selected for CCR7, with terminally differentiated effector memory CD45RA+ cells excluded. Germline CDR1 is SGHDT and CDR2 is YYEEEE. CDR3 length equals 15 residues. J gave up 7 bases and V 4 bases, and 8 bases lay outside the gene matches. The assay was immunoSEQ multiplex PCR, and TCRdb's table has in-frame clones only and misses some. The profile shows around 2.1 million clones, around 93% of them singletons. The entry originates in a study of shared clonotypes between healthy human individuals.

The sample comprised naive CD8+ T cells from PBMCs. The sequence came from a man in his late teens or twenties in good health. Some clones in this sample may be carry-over from other donors' samples. The chain has TRBV5-6 and TRBJ2-1, with 10 bases aligning to TRBD2. As DNA, the CDR3 is TGTGCCAGCAGCCCCCCCGGGACTAGCGTTAATGAGCAGTTCTTC. It codes for CASSPPGTSVNEQFF.